This T cell receptor beta chain was profiled in a study of T cell repertoires in cytomegalovirus infection. Points from the study as a whole: In two of eight donors, the top clonotype was HLA-C-restricted CMV-specific.

A word on this clonotype: The antigen is unknown.

TCRdb passed the reads through MiXCR, listing each CDR3 protein once. The table has under 350,000 distinct CDR3 sequences, under 25% seen once. The V and J ends lost 3 bases and 7 bases, in that order; junction bases with no gene match: 10. Germline V gene lookup returns CDR1 SGHNT and CDR2 YENEEA. The CDR3 has 16 residues. This sequence was found in a human donor in good health (CMV status not recorded). Some clones in this sample may be carry-over from other donors' samples. The sequenced sample was cultured PBMCs, obtained from culture after CMV antigen stimulation. The chain employs TRBV11-3 and TRBJ2-1, with 9 bases lining up with TRBD2. The CDR3: CASSLGVAGVRNEQFF. The CDR3, as DNA: TGTGCCAGCAGCTTGGGGGTAGCGGGAGTGAGGAATGAGCAGTTCTTC. Together with reference TRBV11-3 and TRBJ2-1, the CDR3 gives the full variable domain: EAGVVQSPRYKIIEKKQPVAFWCNPISGHNTLYWYLQNLGQGPELLIRYENEEAVDDSQLPKDRFSAERLKGVDSTLKIQPAELGDSAVYLCASSLGVAGVRNEQFFGPGTRLTVL.